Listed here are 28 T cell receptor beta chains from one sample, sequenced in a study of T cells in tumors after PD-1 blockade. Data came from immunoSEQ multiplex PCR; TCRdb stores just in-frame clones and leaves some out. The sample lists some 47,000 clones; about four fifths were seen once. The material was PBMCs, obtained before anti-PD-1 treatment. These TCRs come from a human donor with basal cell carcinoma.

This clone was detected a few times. The CDR3 region has the DNA TGTGCCTGGAAAAAGGCTGGAAACACCATATATTTT. Translated: CAWKKAGNTIYF. The chain joins TRBV30 to TRBJ1-3; D is uncertain. The CDR3 consists of 12 residues. Germline V gene lookup returns CDR1 GTSNPN and CDR2 SVGIG (reference sequence). V gave up 4 bases and J gave up 2 bases, with 6 bases separating them. The full variable domain, in which reference TRBV30 and TRBJ1-3 provide the parts outside the CDR3, is SQTIHQWPATLVQPVGSPLSLECTVEGTSNPNLYWYRQAAGRGLQLLFYSVGIGQISSEVPQNLSASRPQDRQFILSSKKLLLSDSGFYLCAWKKAGNTIYFGEGSWLTVV.

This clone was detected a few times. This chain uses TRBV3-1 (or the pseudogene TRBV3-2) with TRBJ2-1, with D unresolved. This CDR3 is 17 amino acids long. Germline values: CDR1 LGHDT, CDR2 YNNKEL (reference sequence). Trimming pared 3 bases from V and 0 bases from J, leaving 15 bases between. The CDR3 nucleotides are TGTGCCAGCAGCCAGAACCGAGGAATCTCCTCCTACAATGAGCAGTTCTTC. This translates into CASSQNRGISSYNEQFF.

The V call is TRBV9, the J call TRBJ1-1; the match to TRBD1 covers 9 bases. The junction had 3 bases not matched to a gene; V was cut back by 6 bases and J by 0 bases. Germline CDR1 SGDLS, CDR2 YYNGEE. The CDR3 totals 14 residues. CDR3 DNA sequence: TGTGCCAGCAACCGGGACAGGGTGAACACTGAAGCTTTCTTT. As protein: CASNRDRVNTEAFF.

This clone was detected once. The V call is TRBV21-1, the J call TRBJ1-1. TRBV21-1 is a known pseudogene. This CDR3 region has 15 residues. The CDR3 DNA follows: TGTGCCAGCAGCAAAAAGGGGGGCCCATTCACTGAAGCTTTCTTT. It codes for CASSKKGGPFTEAFF.

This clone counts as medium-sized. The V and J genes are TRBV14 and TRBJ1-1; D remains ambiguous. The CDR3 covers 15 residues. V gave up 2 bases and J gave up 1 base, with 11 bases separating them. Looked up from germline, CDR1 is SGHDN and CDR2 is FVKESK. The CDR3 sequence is CASSQYSGWNTEAFF. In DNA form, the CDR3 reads TGTGCCAGCAGCCAATACTCAGGCTGGAACACTGAAGCTTTCTTT.

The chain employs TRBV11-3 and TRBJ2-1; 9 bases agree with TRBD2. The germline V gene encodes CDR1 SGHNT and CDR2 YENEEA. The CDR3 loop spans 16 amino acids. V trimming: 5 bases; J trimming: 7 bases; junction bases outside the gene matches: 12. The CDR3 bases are TGTGCCAGCAGCACTCGGGGAGCGGGGGGAGAGAATGAGCAGTTCTTC. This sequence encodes CASSTRGAGGENEQFF.

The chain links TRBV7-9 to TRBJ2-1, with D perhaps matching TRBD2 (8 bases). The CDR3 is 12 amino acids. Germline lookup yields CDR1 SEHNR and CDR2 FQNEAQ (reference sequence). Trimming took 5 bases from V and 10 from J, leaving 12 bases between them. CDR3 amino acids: CASSPGGGEQFF. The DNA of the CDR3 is TGTGCCAGCAGCCCGGGAGGGGGCGAGCAGTTCTTC.

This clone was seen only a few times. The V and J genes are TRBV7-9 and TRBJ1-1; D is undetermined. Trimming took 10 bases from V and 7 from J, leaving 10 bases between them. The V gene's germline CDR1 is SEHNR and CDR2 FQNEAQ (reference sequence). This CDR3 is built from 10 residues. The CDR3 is CATRGLEAFF. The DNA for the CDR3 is TGTGCCACTCGAGGACTTGAAGCTTTCTTT.

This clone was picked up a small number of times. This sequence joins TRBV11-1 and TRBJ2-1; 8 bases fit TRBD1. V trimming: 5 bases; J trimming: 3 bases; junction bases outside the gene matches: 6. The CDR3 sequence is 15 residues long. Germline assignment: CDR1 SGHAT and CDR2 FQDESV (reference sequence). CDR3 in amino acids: CASSRTGQIYNEQFF. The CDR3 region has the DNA TGTGCCAGCAGCAGGACAGGGCAAATCTACAATGAGCAGTTCTTC.

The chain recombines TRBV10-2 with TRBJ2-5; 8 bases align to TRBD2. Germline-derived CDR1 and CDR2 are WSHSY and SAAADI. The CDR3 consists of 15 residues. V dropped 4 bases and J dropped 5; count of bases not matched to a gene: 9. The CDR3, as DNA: TGCGCCAGCAGTGTATTCTCGGGAGGGTTGGAGACCCAGTACTTC. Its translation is CASSVFSGGLETQYF.

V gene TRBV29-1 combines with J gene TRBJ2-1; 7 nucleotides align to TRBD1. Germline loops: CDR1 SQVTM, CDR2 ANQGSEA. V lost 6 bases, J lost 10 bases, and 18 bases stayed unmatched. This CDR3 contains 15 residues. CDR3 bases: TGCAGCGTCCAACGACAGGGTATGATAGCGAGGGAGCAGTTCTTC. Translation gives CSVQRQGMIAREQFF.

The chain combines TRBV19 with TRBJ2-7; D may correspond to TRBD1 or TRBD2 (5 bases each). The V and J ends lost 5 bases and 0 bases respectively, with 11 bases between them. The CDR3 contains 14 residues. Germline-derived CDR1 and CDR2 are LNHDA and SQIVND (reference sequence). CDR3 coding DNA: TGTGCCAGTAGTCCACGGGACGGCTCCTACGAGCAGTACTTC. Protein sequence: CASSPRDGSYEQYF.

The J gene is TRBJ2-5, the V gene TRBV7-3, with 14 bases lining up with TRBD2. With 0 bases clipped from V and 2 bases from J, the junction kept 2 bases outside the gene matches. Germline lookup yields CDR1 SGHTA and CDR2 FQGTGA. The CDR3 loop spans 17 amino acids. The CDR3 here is CASSLTGTSGRQETQYF. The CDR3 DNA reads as TGTGCCAGCAGCTTAACGGGGACTAGCGGGAGACAAGAGACCCAGTACTTC.

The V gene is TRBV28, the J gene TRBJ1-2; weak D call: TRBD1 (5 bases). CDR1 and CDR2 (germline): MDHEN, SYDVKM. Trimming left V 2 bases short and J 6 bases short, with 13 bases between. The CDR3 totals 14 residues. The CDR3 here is CASSLVGGDHGYTF. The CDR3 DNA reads TGTGCCAGCAGTTTAGTGGGAGGGGACCATGGCTACACCTTC.

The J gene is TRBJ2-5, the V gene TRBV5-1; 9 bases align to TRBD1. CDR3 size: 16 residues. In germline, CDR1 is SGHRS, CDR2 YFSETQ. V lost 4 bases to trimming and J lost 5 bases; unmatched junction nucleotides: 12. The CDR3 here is CASSHQGQGRGETQYF. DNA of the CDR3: TGCGCCAGCAGCCACCAAGGACAGGGGAGAGGGGAGACCCAGTACTTC. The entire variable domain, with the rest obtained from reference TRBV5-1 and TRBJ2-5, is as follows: KAGVTQTPRYLIKTRGQQVTLSCSPISGHRSVSWYQQTPGQGLQFLFEYFSETQRNKGNFPGRFSGRQFSNSRSEMNVSTLELGDSALYLCASSHQGQGRGETQYFGPGTRLLVL.

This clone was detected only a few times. CDR3 amino acids: CASSHNALKQFF. The CDR3 DNA sequence: TGCGCCAGCAGCCATAATGCCCTGAAACAGTTCTTC. The chain links TRBV5-1 to TRBJ2-1; D is unresolved. The CDR3 totals 12 residues. CDR1 SGHRS and CDR2 YFSETQ come from the germline V gene. V was clipped by 4 bases and J by 13 bases, with 15 bases between them.

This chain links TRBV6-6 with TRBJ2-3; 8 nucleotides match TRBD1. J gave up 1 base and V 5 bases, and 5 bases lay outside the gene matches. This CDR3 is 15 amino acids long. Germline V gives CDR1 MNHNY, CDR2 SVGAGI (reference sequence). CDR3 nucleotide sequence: TGTGCCAGCAGTCCCCCGGGACAGGGCACAGATACGCAGTATTTT. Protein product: CASSPPGQGTDTQYF.

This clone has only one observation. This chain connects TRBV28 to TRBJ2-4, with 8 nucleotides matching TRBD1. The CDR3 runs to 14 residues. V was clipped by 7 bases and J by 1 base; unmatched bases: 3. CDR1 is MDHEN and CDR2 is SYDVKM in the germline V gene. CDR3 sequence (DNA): TGTGCCAGCACCAGACAGGGGGCCAAAAACATTCAGTACTTC. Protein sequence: CASTRQGAKNIQYF.

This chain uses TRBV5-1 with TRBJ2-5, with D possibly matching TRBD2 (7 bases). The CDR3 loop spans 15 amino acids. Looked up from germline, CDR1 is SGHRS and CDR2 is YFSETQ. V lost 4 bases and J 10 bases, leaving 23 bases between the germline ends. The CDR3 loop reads CASSPVGGGLNYQYF. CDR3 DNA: TGCGCCAGCAGCCCCGTTGGGGGGGGGCTAAATTACCAGTACTTC.

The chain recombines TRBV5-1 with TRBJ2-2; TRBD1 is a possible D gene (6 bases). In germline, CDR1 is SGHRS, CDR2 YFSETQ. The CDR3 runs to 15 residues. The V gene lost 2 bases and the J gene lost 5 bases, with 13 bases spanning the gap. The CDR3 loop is CASSFDGQLTGELFF. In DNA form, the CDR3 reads TGCGCCAGCAGCTTCGACGGACAGCTAACCGGGGAGCTGTTTTTT.

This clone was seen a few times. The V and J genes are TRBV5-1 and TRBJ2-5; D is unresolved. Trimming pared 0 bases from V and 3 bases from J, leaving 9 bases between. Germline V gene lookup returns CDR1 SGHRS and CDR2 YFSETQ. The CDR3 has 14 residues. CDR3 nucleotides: TGCGCCAGCAGCTTGGAGGCAGTGAAAGAGACCCAGTACTTC. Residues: CASSLEAVKETQYF.

CDR3 sequence (DNA): TGTGCCAGCAGCGGAGACAGGGCAGCCGACGAGCAGTACTTC. It codes for CASSGDRAADEQYF. The V call is TRBV6-6, the J call TRBJ2-7; 7 bases agree with TRBD1. V lost 6 bases to trimming and J lost 5 bases; unmatched junction nucleotides: 10. Germline V lookup: CDR1 MNHNY, CDR2 SVGAGI (reference sequence). This CDR3 is built from 14 residues.

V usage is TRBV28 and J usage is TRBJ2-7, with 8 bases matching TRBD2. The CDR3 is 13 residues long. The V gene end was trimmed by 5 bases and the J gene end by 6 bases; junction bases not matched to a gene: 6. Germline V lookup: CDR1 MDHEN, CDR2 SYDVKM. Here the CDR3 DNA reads TGTGCCAGCAGTCCTCAACTAGCGGCCGAGCAGTACTTC. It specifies CASSPQLAAEQYF.

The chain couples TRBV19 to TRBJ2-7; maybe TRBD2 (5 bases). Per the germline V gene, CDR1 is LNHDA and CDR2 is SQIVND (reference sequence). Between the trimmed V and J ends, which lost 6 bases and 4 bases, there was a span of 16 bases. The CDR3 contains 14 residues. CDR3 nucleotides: TGTGCCAGTAGAAAAACTGCAACGGGATACGAGCAGTACTTC. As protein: CASRKTATGYEQYF.

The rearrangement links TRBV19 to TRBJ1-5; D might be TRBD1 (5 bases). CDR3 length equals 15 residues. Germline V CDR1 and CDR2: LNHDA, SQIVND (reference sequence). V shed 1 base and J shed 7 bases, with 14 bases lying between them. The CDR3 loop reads CASSIVGGTFQPQHF. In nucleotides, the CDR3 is TGTGCCAGTAGTATAGTGGGGGGGACTTTCCAGCCCCAGCATTTT.

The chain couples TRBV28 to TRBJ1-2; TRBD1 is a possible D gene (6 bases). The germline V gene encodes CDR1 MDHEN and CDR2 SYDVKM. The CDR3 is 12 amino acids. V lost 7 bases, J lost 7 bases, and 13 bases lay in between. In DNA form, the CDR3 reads TGTGCCAGCACCCTAGGGGGGGTTGGCTACACCTTC. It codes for CASTLGGVGYTF.

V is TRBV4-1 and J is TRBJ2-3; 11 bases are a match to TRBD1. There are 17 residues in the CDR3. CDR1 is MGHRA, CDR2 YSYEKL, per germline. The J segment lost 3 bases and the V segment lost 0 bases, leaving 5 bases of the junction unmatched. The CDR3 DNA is TGCGCCAGCAGCCAAGAAGGGACAGGGGGAGGTACAGATACGCAGTATTTT. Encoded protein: CASSQEGTGGGTDTQYF.

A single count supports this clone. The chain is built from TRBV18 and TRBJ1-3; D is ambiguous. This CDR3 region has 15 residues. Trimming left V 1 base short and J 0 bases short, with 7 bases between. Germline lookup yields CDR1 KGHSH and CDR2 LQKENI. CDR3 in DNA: TGTGCCAGCTCACCACAGGTGTCCTCTGGAAACACCATATATTTT. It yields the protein CASSPQVSSGNTIYF.